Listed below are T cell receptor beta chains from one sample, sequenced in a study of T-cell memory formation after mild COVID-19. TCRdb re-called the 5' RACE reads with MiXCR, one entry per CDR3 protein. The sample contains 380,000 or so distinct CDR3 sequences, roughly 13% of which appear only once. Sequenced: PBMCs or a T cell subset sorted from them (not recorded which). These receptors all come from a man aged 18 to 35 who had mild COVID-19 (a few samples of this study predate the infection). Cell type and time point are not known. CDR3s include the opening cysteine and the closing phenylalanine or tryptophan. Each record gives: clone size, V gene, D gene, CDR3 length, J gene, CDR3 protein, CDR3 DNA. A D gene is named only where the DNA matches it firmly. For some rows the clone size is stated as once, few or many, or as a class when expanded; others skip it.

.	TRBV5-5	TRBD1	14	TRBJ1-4	CASSLQGAHEKLFF	TGTGCCAGCAGCTTACAGGGGGCGCATGAAAAACTGTTTTTT
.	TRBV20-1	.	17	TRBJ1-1	CSAQPFYTGTTYTEAFF	TGCAGTGCCCAGCCGTTCTACACCGGGACAACCTACACTGAAGCTTTCTTT
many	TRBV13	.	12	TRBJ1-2	CASSHRDYGYTF	TGTGCCAGCAGCCATCGGGACTATGGCTACACCTTC
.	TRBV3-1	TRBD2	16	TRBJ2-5	CASSHRTSGGGETQYF	TGTGCCAGCAGCCACCGGACTAGCGGGGGAGGAGAGACCCAGTACTTC
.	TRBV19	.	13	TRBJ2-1	CASSTPRGDEQFF	TGTGCCAGTAGTACCCCCCGGGGCGATGAGCAGTTCTTC
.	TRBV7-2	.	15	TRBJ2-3	CASSLGGGNTDTQYF	TGTGCCAGCAGCTTAGGCGGGGGCAACACAGATACGCAGTATTTT
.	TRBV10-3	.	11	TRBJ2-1	CAISGTNEQFF	TGTGCCATCTCAGGGACAAATGAGCAGTTCTTC
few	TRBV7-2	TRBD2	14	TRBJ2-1	CATQGLAGFGEQFF	TGTGCCACCCAAGGACTAGCAGGGTTTGGGGAGCAGTTCTTC
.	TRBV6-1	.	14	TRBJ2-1	CASSGGSLRDEQFF	TGTGCCAGCAGTGGAGGGTCCCTTCGCGATGAGCAGTTCTTC
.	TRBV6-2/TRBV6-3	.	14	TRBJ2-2	CASNRAEDTGELFF	TGTGCCAGCAACAGGGCTGAAGACACCGGGGAGCTGTTTTTT
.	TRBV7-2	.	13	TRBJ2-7	CASSSYLGYEQYF	TGTGCCAGCAGCTCTTACCTAGGGTACGAGCAGTACTTC
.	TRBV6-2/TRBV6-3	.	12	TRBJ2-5	CASSATHETQYF	TGTGCCAGCTCCGCTACGCATGAGACCCAGTACTTC
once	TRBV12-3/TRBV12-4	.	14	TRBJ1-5	CASSLATDQQPQHF	TGTGCCAGCAGTTTAGCGACAGATCAGCAGCCCCAGCATTTT
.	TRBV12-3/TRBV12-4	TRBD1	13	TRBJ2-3	CASCTGGTDTQYF	TGTGCCAGCTGCACAGGGGGGACAGATACGCAGTATTTT
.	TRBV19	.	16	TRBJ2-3	CASTPMTVAYGGAQYF	TGTGCCAGTACCCCGATGACCGTGGCATATGGTGGGGCGCAGTATTTT
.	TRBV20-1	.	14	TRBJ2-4	CSASEGLAKNIQYF	TGCAGTGCTAGTGAGGGACTAGCCAAAAACATTCAGTACTTC
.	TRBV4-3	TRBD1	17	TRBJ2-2	CASSQLRRDRGIGELFF	TGCGCCAGCAGCCAACTTCGGCGGGACAGGGGTATCGGGGAGCTGTTTTTT
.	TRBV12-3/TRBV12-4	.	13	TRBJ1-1	CATQTGGNTEAFF	TGTGCCACTCAGACAGGAGGGAACACTGAAGCTTTCTTT
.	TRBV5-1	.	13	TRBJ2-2	CASSLPHPGELFF	TGCGCCAGCAGCTTGCCCCACCCCGGGGAGCTGTTTTTT
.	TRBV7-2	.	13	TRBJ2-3	CASSTQEVDTQYF	TGTGCCAGCAGCACCCAGGAGGTAGATACGCAGTATTTT
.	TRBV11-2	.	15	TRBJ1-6	CASSPPRGEGSPLHF	TGTGCCAGCAGCCCCCCTCGTGGGGAAGGGTCACCCCTCCACTTT
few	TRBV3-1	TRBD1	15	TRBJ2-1	CASSLRDRGPNEQFF	TGTGCCAGCAGCCTCCGGGACAGGGGGCCTAATGAGCAGTTCTTC
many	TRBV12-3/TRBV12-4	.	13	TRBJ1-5	CASSQHRNQPQHF	TGTGCCAGCAGCCAACATCGCAATCAGCCCCAGCATTTT